Described below is a single T cell receptor beta chain sequence and its context. This record comes from a study of T cell changes during pregnancy in multiple sclerosis. Only in-frame clones appear in the TCRdb table, and some are missing; sequencing was by immunoSEQ multiplex PCR. The sample yields about 20,000 clones, about 87% seen once. The sequence came from a female donor in good health, enrolled as a control in a pregnancy study. The sample consisted of CD8+ T cells from peripheral blood mononuclear cells, taken in the third trimester of pregnancy.

CDR3 protein: CASSRAEGWGEQYF. Written as DNA, the CDR3 is TGTGCCAGCAGTAGGGCGGAGGGCTGGGGCGAGCAGTACTTC. The rearrangement joins TRBV27 to TRBJ2-7; TRBD2 is a possible D gene (6 bases). V was cut by 5 bases and J by 6 bases, with 17 bases left in between. Germline assignment: CDR1 MNHEY and CDR2 SMNVEV (reference sequence). The CDR3 loop spans 14 amino acids.